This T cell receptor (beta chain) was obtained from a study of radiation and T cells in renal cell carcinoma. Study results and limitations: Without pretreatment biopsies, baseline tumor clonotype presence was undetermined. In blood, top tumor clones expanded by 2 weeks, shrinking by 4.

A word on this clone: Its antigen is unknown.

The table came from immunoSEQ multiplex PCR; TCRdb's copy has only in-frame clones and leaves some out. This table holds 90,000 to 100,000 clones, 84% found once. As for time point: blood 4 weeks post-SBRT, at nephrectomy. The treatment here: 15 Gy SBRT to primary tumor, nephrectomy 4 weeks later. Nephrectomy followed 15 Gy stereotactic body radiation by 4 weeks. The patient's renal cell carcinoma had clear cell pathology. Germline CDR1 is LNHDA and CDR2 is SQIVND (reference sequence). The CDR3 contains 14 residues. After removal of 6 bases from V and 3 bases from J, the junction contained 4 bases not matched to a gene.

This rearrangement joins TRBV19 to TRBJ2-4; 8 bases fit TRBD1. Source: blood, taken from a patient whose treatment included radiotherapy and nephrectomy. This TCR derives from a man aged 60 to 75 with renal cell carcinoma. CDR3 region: CASRLTGGKNIQYF. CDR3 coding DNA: TGTGCCAGTAGACTAACAGGGGGCAAAAACATTCAGTACTTC. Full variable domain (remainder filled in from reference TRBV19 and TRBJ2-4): DGGITQSPKYLFRKEGQNVTLSCEQNLNHDAMYWYRQDPGQGLRLIYYSQIVNDFQKGDIAEGYSVSREKKESFPLTVTSAQKNPTAFYLCASRLTGGKNIQYFGAGTRLSVL.